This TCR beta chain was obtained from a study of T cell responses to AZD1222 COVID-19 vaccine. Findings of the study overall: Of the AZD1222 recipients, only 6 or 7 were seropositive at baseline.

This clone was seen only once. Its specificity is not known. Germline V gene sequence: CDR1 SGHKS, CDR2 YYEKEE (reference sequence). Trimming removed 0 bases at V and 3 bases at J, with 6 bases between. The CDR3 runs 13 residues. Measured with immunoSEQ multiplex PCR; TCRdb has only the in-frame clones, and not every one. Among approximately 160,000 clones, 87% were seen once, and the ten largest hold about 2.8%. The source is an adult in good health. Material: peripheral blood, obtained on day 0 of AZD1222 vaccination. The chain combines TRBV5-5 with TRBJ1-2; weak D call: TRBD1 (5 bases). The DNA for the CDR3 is TGTGCCAGCAGCTTGGGCAGGGACTATGGCTACACCTTC. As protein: CASSLGRDYGYTF.